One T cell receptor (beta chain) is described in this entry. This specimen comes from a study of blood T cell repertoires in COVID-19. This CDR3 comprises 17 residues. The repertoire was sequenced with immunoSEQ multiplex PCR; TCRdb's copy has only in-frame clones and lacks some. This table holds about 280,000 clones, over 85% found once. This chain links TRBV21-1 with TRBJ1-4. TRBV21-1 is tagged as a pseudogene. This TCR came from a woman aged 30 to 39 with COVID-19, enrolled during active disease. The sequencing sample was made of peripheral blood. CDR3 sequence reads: CASSKVRTITSHEKLFF. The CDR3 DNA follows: TGTGCCAGCAGCAAAGTTCGTACGATTACTTCCCACGAAAAACTGTTTTTT.